The 23 T cell receptor beta chains in this list originate from one sample, sequenced in a study of blood T cell repertoires in COVID-19. Sequencing used immunoSEQ multiplex PCR; TCRdb keeps in-frame clones, though not all of them. The table shows a few hundred thousand clones, with around nine tenths occurring only once. Sequencing input: peripheral blood. These receptors were taken from a man between 60 and 75 years old who had recovered from COVID-19.

V is TRBV9 and J is TRBJ1-2; 12 nucleotides line up with TRBD1. The CDR3 has 14 residues. V was clipped by 4 bases and J by 8 bases; unmatched bases: 6. CDR1 is SGDLS, CDR2 YYNGEE, per germline. In nucleotides, the CDR3 is TGTGCCAGCAGCACCCGGGACAGGGGGCTCGGCTACACCTTC. It codes for CASSTRDRGLGYTF. The entire variable domain, with the rest obtained from reference TRBV9 and TRBJ1-2, is as follows: DSGVTQTPKHLITATGQRVTLRCSPRSGDLSVYWYQQSLDQGLQFLIQYYNGEERAKGNILERFSAQQFPDLHSELNLSSLELGDSALYFCASSTRDRGLGYTFGSGTRLTVV.

This clone was recorded only once. The J gene is TRBJ1-2, the V gene TRBV7-9; TRBD1 is a possible D gene (6 bases). V lost 1 base and J 1 base, leaving 16 bases between the germline ends. This CDR3 has 17 amino acids. In germline, CDR1 is SEHNR, CDR2 FQNEAQ (reference sequence). In DNA, the CDR3 is TGTGCCAGCAGCTTAGGGACAGCCCGGGGTTTTAACTATGGCTACACCTTC. Translated, it gives CASSLGTARGFNYGYTF.

The chain combines TRBV12-3 or TRBV12-4 with TRBJ1-2; D remains ambiguous. The CDR3 covers 13 residues. V was cut by 6 bases and J by 5 bases, with 13 bases left in between. The CDR3 DNA reads TGTGCCAGCAGCCCTTCAGGAAATTATGGCTACACCTTC. This sequence encodes CASSPSGNYGYTF.

This clone was observed a single time. The chain has TRBV6-5 and TRBJ2-7; maybe TRBD1 (6 bases). V was clipped by 4 bases and J by 5 bases, with 18 bases between them. CDR3 length: 15 residues. Germline V gene data show CDR1 as MNHEY and CDR2 as SVGAGI. The CDR3 DNA sequence: TGTGCCAGCAGTTCACCCGGGACATGGAGGAACGAGCAGTACTTC. It yields the protein CASSSPGTWRNEQYF.

The chain uses TRBV28 and TRBJ2-7; 8 bases line up with TRBD1. The CDR3 covers 17 residues. Germline CDR1 and CDR2: MDHEN and SYDVKM. Losses at the gene ends were 7 bases for V and 3 bases for J; bases not matched to a gene: 17. CDR3 in DNA: TGTGCCAGCATCCCTGGGGGATACGGGACAGGTAGCTACGAGCAGTACTTC. Translating it yields CASIPGGYGTGSYEQYF.

The chain has TRBV19 and TRBJ2-1, with a weak D call TRBD2 (5 bases). V was trimmed by 5 bases and J by 7 bases, leaving 12 bases between them. CDR1 and CDR2 (germline): LNHDA, SQIVND (reference sequence). This CDR3 region has 13 residues. For the CDR3, the DNA is TGTGCCAGTAGTCCCGACGGGGTTAATGAGCAGTTCTTC. It codes for CASSPDGVNEQFF.

This clone was detected only once. The genes are TRBV4-2 and TRBJ1-2; no clear D gene. CDR3 length: 14 residues. Looked up from germline, CDR1 is LGHNA and CDR2 is YNFKEQ. The V end lost 0 bases, the J end lost 7 bases, and 12 bases lay between the germline ends. CDR3 nucleotides: TGTGCCAGCAGCCAAGAGAAGGTGCCGGGTGGCTACACCTTC. Translating it yields CASSQEKVPGGYTF.

This sequence joins TRBV10-2 and TRBJ2-1, with 8 bases matching TRBD1. The CDR3 has 17 residues. The V gene end was trimmed by 7 bases and the J gene end by 3 bases; junction bases not matched to a gene: 14. From germline, CDR1 is WSHSY and CDR2 SAAADI. CDR3 sequence (DNA): TGCGCCAGCACCCAGACGGACAGGGCCGCTTACTACAATGAGCAGTTCTTC. Protein: CASTQTDRAAYYNEQFF.

The chain recombines TRBV5-1 with TRBJ2-1; 7 bases are a match to TRBD2. CDR3 size: 16 residues. V lost 0 bases, J lost 4 bases, and 7 bases stayed unmatched. The germline V gene encodes CDR1 SGHRS and CDR2 YFSETQ. The CDR3 coding sequence is TGCGCCAGCAGCTTGGGTGTGGAGCGGGATTACAATGAGCAGTTCTTC. Translated, it gives CASSLGVERDYNEQFF. The variable domain in full, with the rest retrieved from reference TRBV5-1 and TRBJ2-1, is KAGVTQTPRYLIKTRGQQVTLSCSPISGHRSVSWYQQTPGQGLQFLFEYFSETQRNKGNFPGRFSGRQFSNSRSEMNVSTLELGDSALYLCASSLGVERDYNEQFFGPGTRLTVL.

Notes on this clone: The same CDR3 is also encoded by other DNA sequences in this sample. The V and J genes are TRBV6-1 and TRBJ1-2; 7 nucleotides line up with TRBD1. The CDR3 spans 15 residues. V lost 2 bases to trimming and J lost 2 bases; unmatched junction nucleotides: 5. CDR1 and CDR2 from the germline V gene are MNHNS and SASEGT. Here the CDR3 DNA reads TGTGCCAGCAGTGAATTAGACAGGGAGAACTATGGCTACACCTTC. It is translated as CASSELDRENYGYTF.

The V call is TRBV28, the J call TRBJ1-1; 10 bases match TRBD1. Losses at the gene ends were 5 bases for V and 5 bases for J; bases not matched to a gene: 8. CDR1 is MDHEN and CDR2 is SYDVKM in the germline V gene. This CDR3 is built from 15 residues. CDR3 sequence (DNA): TGTGCCAGCAGTATTCGACAGGGGGCGTCAACTGAAGCTTTCTTT. This sequence encodes CASSIRQGASTEAFF.

In its sample, this clone was seen once. Other DNA sequences in this sample translate to the same CDR3. This chain links TRBV3-1 (or the pseudogene TRBV3-2) with TRBJ1-2; no firm D call. Per the germline V gene, CDR1 is LGHDT and CDR2 is YNNKEL (reference sequence). This CDR3 has 14 amino acids. V lost 1 base to trimming and J lost 4 bases, with 10 bases between them. CDR3 protein: CASSQGGWVYGYTF. In DNA form, the CDR3 reads TGTGCCAGCAGCCAAGGAGGCTGGGTCTATGGCTACACCTTC.

This clone was found once. The chain is built from TRBV19 and TRBJ2-5; no firm D call. Germline CDR1 and CDR2: LNHDA and SQIVND (reference sequence). V lost 5 bases and J lost 2, with 9 bases in between. The CDR3 spans 13 residues. The CDR3 loop reads CASSLQVQETQYF. CDR3 in DNA: TGTGCCAGTAGTCTGCAGGTACAAGAGACCCAGTACTTC.

The chain uses TRBV6-5 and TRBJ2-3, with TRBD2 as a possible D gene (6 bases). This CDR3 region has 15 residues. Trimming removed 0 bases from V and 1 base from J, with 8 bases in between. In germline, CDR1 is MNHEY, CDR2 SVGAGI. For the CDR3, the DNA is TGTGCCAGCAGTTACTCCGAGCGGGGCACAGATACGCAGTATTTT. Amino acid sequence: CASSYSERGTDTQYF.

This sequence joins TRBV28 and TRBJ2-1; 10 bases fit TRBD2. The CDR3 is made up of 17 amino acids. With 3 bases clipped from V and 2 bases from J, the junction kept 7 bases outside the gene matches. CDR1 and CDR2 from the germline V gene are MDHEN and SYDVKM. In nucleotides, the CDR3 is TGTGCCAGCAGTTTCCTCCCCCTAGCGGGAGCCTACAATGAGCAGTTCTTC. Translation: CASSFLPLAGAYNEQFF.

V gene TRBV18 combines with J gene TRBJ2-7, with 8 bases identical to TRBD1. V was pared by 3 bases and J by 5 bases, with 9 bases of the junction left unmatched. The CDR3 totals 15 residues. Germline V gives CDR1 KGHSH, CDR2 LQKENI. CDR3: CASSPPTGGLHEQYF. The DNA of the CDR3 is TGTGCCAGCTCACCCCCAACAGGGGGTCTCCACGAGCAGTACTTC.

The rearrangement uses TRBV28 and TRBJ1-5, with 7 bases lining up with TRBD1. This CDR3 is built from 14 residues. Germline V gene data show CDR1 as MDHEN and CDR2 as SYDVKM. The V gene end was trimmed by 4 bases and the J gene end by 7 bases; junction bases not matched to a gene: 7. The DNA of the CDR3 is TGTGCCAGCAGTTCCCCGACAGGGATACAGCCCCAGCATTTT. Residues: CASSSPTGIQPQHF.

The rearrangement joins TRBV6-5 to TRBJ2-5, with 7 nucleotides matching TRBD1. The germline V gene has CDR1 MNHEY and CDR2 SVGAGI. The ends lost 7 bases at V and 5 bases at J; junction bases unmatched: 10. The length of the CDR3 is 14 residues. In DNA form, the CDR3 reads TGTGCCAGCACCGAACGAGGGGGCCGGGAGACCCAGTACTTC. As protein: CASTERGGRETQYF.

This clone was seen just once. CDR3 nucleotide sequence: TGCGCCAGCAGCCCATTGGAGGTGAACTCTGGAAACACCATATATTTT. Amino acids: CASSPLEVNSGNTIYF. The genes are TRBV5-1 and TRBJ1-3; D is uncertain. Germline CDR1 and CDR2: SGHRS and YFSETQ. The CDR3 covers 16 residues. V was pared by 4 bases and J by 0 bases, with 14 bases between.

V usage is TRBV10-2 and J usage is TRBJ1-2, with TRBD1 matching over 9 bases. Germline CDR1 is WSHSY and CDR2 is SAAADI. The V segment lost 6 bases and the J segment 0 bases; nucleotides outside the gene matches: 11. The CDR3 is 17 amino acids. Here the CDR3 DNA reads TGCGCCAGCAGGCCCGGACAGGGGAGGTTTACTAACTATGGCTACACCTTC. Translating it yields CASRPGQGRFTNYGYTF.

This clone was detected once. This sequence joins TRBV7-3 and TRBJ1-6, with D hard to call. V was clipped by 7 bases and J by 7 bases, with 14 bases between them. From germline, CDR1 is SGHTA and CDR2 FQGTGA. This CDR3 contains 14 residues. This CDR3 reads CASTRQALNSPLHF. Written as DNA, the CDR3 is TGTGCCAGCACCCGCCAGGCACTCAATTCACCCCTCCACTTT.

The chain joins TRBV6-5 to TRBJ2-5, with D perhaps matching TRBD1 (6 bases). The CDR3 totals 14 residues. CDR1 MNHEY and CDR2 SVGAGI come from the germline V gene. V was pared by 0 bases and J by 5 bases, with 10 bases between. CDR3 coding DNA: TGTGCCAGCAGTTACTCTGGGGGCGGGGAGACCCAGTACTTC. Amino acid sequence: CASSYSGGGETQYF.

The rearrangement joins TRBV6-2 or TRBV6-3 to TRBJ1-1; 12 positions agree with TRBD1. This CDR3 region has 17 residues. V shed 2 bases and J 4 bases; nucleotides not matched to a gene: 8. Germline V gene lookup returns CDR1 MNHEY and CDR2 SVGEGT. The CDR3 bases are TGTGCCAGCAGTTACCCGTGGGACAGGGGGCTGGGCACTGAAGCTTTCTTT. Translation: CASSYPWDRGLGTEAFF.